The 2 T cell receptor beta chains below come from one sample, sequenced in a study of shared clonotypes between healthy human individuals. The method was immunoSEQ multiplex PCR; TCRdb's version includes in-frame clones alone and lacks a portion of them. The repertoire includes some 2.3 million clones, 80% to 95% of them detected once, and about 0.41% sits in the top ten. Material for sequencing was naive CD4+ T cells from PBMCs. Subset defined: CD45RA+ positively selected. All receptors come from a man younger than 30 in good health. Some clones in this sample may be carry-over from other donors' samples.

The chain employs TRBV2 and TRBJ2-3; a weak D match, TRBD1 (6 bases). Trimming pared 11 bases from V and 6 bases from J, leaving 12 bases between. Germline V gene lookup returns CDR1 SNHLY and CDR2 FYNNEI. This CDR3 contains 11 residues. CDR3: CADQGRDTQYF. DNA for the CDR3: TGTGCCGATCAGGGGCGGGATACGCAGTATTTT.

This chain links TRBV19 with TRBJ1-4; TRBD1 is a possible D gene (6 bases). Trimming cost V 4 bases and J 8 bases, with 14 bases left between them. The CDR3 extends over 14 amino acids. The germline CDR1 and CDR2 sequences are LNHDA and SQIVND (reference sequence). The CDR3 loop reads CASSRTVTGEKLFF. CDR3 DNA sequence: TGTGCCAGTAGTAGGACAGTTACGGGGGAAAAACTGTTTTTT.